Listed below are T cell receptor beta chains from one sample, sequenced in a study of blood T cell repertoires in COVID-19. Repertoires were generated with immunoSEQ multiplex PCR, while TCRdb's copy carries only in-frame clones and drops some. The sample yields about 430,000 clones, nearly 90% seen once. The specimen sequenced was PBMCs or T cells enriched from blood (not recorded which). These receptor sequences come from a woman aged 18-30 years who had been exposed to COVID-19. Each CDR3 is given without its conserved first and last residue. A D gene is named only where the DNA matches it firmly.

d_call | j_call | v_call | cdr3_aa
NA | TRBJ2-5 | TRBV2 | ATALGSTTRKTQY
TRBD2 | TRBJ2-1 | TRBV28 | ASRGTSYSSYNEQF
TRBD2 | TRBJ2-1 | TRBV10-3 | AISDPGVAGDHNEQF
NA | TRBJ2-7 | TRBV5-4 | ASSLAASGEGYEQY
NA | TRBJ2-7 | TRBV13 | ASSRDLGGDEQY
NA | TRBJ1-4 | TRBV11-2 | ASSPNRAQNEKLF
TRBD2 | TRBJ2-3 | TRBV6-5 | ASALAGGRGDTQY
NA | TRBJ2-2 | TRBV28 | ASTYGTGELF
TRBD2 | TRBJ2-1 | TRBV4-1 | ASSQVQMTSGGPYNEQF
TRBD1 | TRBJ2-1 | TRBV5-1 | ASSSGQGTNGEQF
TRBD1 | TRBJ2-7 | TRBV19 | ASSSSPGQGVHEQY
NA | TRBJ2-7 | TRBV14 | ASSQKQGITYEQY
NA | TRBJ2-2 | TRBV9 | ASSVHLGRAPNTGELF
NA | TRBJ1-1 | TRBV7-3 | ASSLNGAPNTEAF
TRBD2 | TRBJ2-1 | TRBV18 | ASSPPQTSGLNEQF
TRBD2 | TRBJ2-1 | TRBV11-2 | ASSLDLGLATYNEQF
TRBD2 | TRBJ2-3 | TRBV27 | ASSPAGGRRTDTQY
TRBD1 | TRBJ1-2 | TRBV28 | ASSFEDRVNYGYT
TRBD1 | TRBJ1-3 | TRBV5-1 | ASSLGQGNTIY
TRBD1 | TRBJ1-2 | TRBV10-3 | AISRTGGDYGYT
TRBD1 | TRBJ2-7 | TRBV28 | ASRAGQGPYEQY
TRBD2 | TRBJ2-1 | TRBV24-1 | ATSDPSGGVYNEQF
TRBD1 | TRBJ1-2 | TRBV3-1/TRBV3-2 | ASSLGQGLYGYT
NA | TRBJ1-2 | TRBV14 | ASSARGGSGYT
NA | TRBJ2-2 | TRBV4-3 | ASSQARGNTGELF
NA | TRBJ2-3 | TRBV30 | AWRGVLGHIGTQY
NA | TRBJ1-1 | TRBV7-9 | ASSLSLTEAF
NA | TRBJ2-7 | TRBV5-6 | ASSHSYEQY
NA | TRBJ1-1 | TRBV19 | ASSIEAARGTEAF
TRBD1 | TRBJ2-5 | TRBV5-6 | ASSFGRGRQETQY
NA | TRBJ2-5 | TRBV7-6 | ASSLAPGGLKETQY
NA | TRBJ2-7 | TRBV13 | ASSLRGGLYEQY
NA | TRBJ2-1 | TRBV27 | ASSPPKSYNEQF
NA | TRBJ2-3 | TRBV14 | ASSQDGLPGDTQY
NA | TRBJ2-7 | TRBV7-6 | ASSPGGQPREQY
NA | TRBJ2-7 | TRBV5-4 | ASSPAGGIPSYEQY
NA | TRBJ1-2 | TRBV3-1/TRBV3-2 | ASSQGGYGYT
NA | TRBJ2-2 | TRBV7-9 | ASSLRRDPRSGELF
NA | TRBJ2-7 | TRBV24-1 | ATSDYRADEQY
NA | TRBJ2-7 | TRBV6-5 | ASSLGLNYEQY
TRBD1 | TRBJ1-1 | TRBV18 | ASSTYAGGRGTEAF
NA | TRBJ2-3 | TRBV19 | ASNEVFTDTQY
TRBD2 | TRBJ2-2 | TRBV5-1 | ASSLRLAGNTGELF
TRBD2 | TRBJ2-1 | TRBV5-4 | ASSSRHQRGASYNEQF
NA | TRBJ2-7 | TRBV19 | ASSRDLTYEQY
NA | TRBJ2-7 | TRBV7-2 | ASSYTPHGGGSYEQY
TRBD2 | TRBJ2-7 | TRBV4-2 | ASSRGGLAPDYEQY
TRBD2 | TRBJ2-7 | TRBV6-1 | ASSEASGGSHEQY
NA | TRBJ1-5 | TRBV6-5 | ASSFDGNSNQPQH
TRBD1 | TRBJ1-2 | TRBV19 | ATDRGQGGGGYT
NA | TRBJ2-5 | TRBV19 | ASAERGRGEETQY
TRBD1 | TRBJ1-2 | TRBV10-3 | AISESISGDSQSGGYT
TRBD2 | TRBJ2-3 | TRBV29-1 | SVEFTYSSGTKEDTQY
NA | TRBJ2-7 | TRBV24-1 | ATSDLGRDGFYEQY